These T cell receptor beta chains were read from a single sample in a study of cytomegalovirus exposure and HLA in healthy donors. The protocol was immunoSEQ multiplex PCR, while the TCRdb copy is restricted to in-frame clones and leaves out a portion. Of tens of thousands of clones detected, over 50% appear once; the ten largest clones hold roughly a fifth. Sequencing was performed on PBMCs. These receptors all stem from a middle-aged man in good health and CMV-seropositive. CDR3s include the opening cysteine and the closing phenylalanine or tryptophan. Fields, in order: D gene, J gene, clone size, V gene, CDR3 protein, CDR3 DNA. A D gene is named only where the DNA matches it firmly. Some rows mark clone size as missing; the rest say once, few, many or name a class of expanded clone.

d_call: TRBD1; j_call: TRBJ1-2; clone_size: few; v_call: TRBV7-9; cdr3_aa: CASRGPGQGLSTF; cdr3_nt: TGTGCCAGCAGAGGCCCGGGACAGGGCCTCTCTACCTTC
d_call: TRBD1; j_call: TRBJ1-4; clone_size: NA; v_call: TRBV6-6; cdr3_aa: CASEQGADEKLFF; cdr3_nt: TGTGCCAGCGAGCAGGGGGCGGATGAAAAACTGTTTTTT
d_call: NA; j_call: TRBJ1-4; clone_size: few; v_call: TRBV4-1; cdr3_aa: CASSQEGRVSEKLFF; cdr3_nt: TGCGCCAGCAGCCAAGAGGGCAGGGTTTCGGAAAAACTGTTTTTT
d_call: TRBD1; j_call: TRBJ1-6; clone_size: NA; v_call: TRBV4-2; cdr3_aa: CASSQAGDRTNSPLHF; cdr3_nt: TGTGCCAGCAGCCAAGCGGGGGACAGAACAAATTCACCCCTCCACTTT
d_call: NA; j_call: TRBJ1-4; clone_size: few; v_call: TRBV4-3; cdr3_aa: CASSQAQFEKLFF; cdr3_nt: TGCGCCAGCAGCCAGGCCCAGTTTGAAAAACTGTTTTTT
d_call: TRBD1; j_call: TRBJ1-2; clone_size: few; v_call: TRBV28; cdr3_aa: CASSLGQGWGYTF; cdr3_nt: TGTGCCAGCAGTTTGGGACAGGGGTGGGGCTACACCTTC
d_call: TRBD1; j_call: TRBJ1-2; clone_size: few; v_call: TRBV5-6; cdr3_aa: CASSWTGGVYGYTF; cdr3_nt: TGTGCCAGCAGCTGGACAGGGGGCGTCTATGGCTACACCTTC
d_call: TRBD2; j_call: TRBJ2-1; clone_size: NA; v_call: TRBV19; cdr3_aa: CASSTSGTSGGYNEQFF; cdr3_nt: TGTGCCAGTAGTACCTCCGGGACTAGCGGAGGTTACAATGAGCAGTTCTTC
d_call: NA; j_call: TRBJ1-5; clone_size: NA; v_call: TRBV28; cdr3_aa: CASSLSLAGDQPQHF; cdr3_nt: TGTGCCAGCAGTTTAAGTTTGGCAGGGGATCAGCCCCAGCATTTT
d_call: NA; j_call: TRBJ1-2; clone_size: NA; v_call: TRBV5-4; cdr3_aa: CASSLRSQGDGYTF; cdr3_nt: TGTGCCAGCAGCCTACGTTCACAGGGCGATGGCTACACCTTC
d_call: NA; j_call: TRBJ2-2; clone_size: NA; v_call: TRBV6-5; cdr3_aa: CASSYSNGGTGELFF; cdr3_nt: TGTGCCAGCAGTTACTCGAATGGGGGGACCGGGGAGCTGTTTTTT
d_call: NA; j_call: TRBJ2-7; clone_size: few; v_call: TRBV5-1; cdr3_aa: CASSLGADGGLIPNSYEQYF; cdr3_nt: TGCGCCAGCAGCTTGGGGGCCGACGGTGGACTAATCCCAAACTCTTACGAGCAGTACTTC
d_call: NA; j_call: TRBJ1-1; clone_size: NA; v_call: TRBV10-2; cdr3_aa: CASSESRGIPKAFF; cdr3_nt: TGCGCCAGCAGTGAGTCTCGGGGAATTCCGAAGGCTTTCTTT
d_call: NA; j_call: TRBJ2-2; clone_size: NA; v_call: TRBV10-3; cdr3_aa: CAISTRTITNTGELFF; cdr3_nt: TGTGCCATCAGTACCCGGACTATAACGAACACCGGGGAGCTGTTTTTT
d_call: TRBD2; j_call: TRBJ2-7; clone_size: NA; v_call: TRBV5-1; cdr3_aa: CASSLALPRQRGLASGEQYF; cdr3_nt: TGCGCCAGCAGCTTGGCCCTGCCGCGGCAGCGGGGGCTTGCCAGTGGGGAGCAGTACTTC
d_call: NA; j_call: TRBJ2-6; clone_size: NA; v_call: TRBV10-3; cdr3_aa: CAIRGEASGANVLTF; cdr3_nt: TGTGCCATCAGGGGGGAGGCTTCTGGGGCCAACGTCCTGACTTTC
d_call: NA; j_call: TRBJ1-1; clone_size: few; v_call: TRBV2; cdr3_aa: CASSEISSAGSNTEAFF; cdr3_nt: TGTGCCAGCAGTGAAATCAGTTCGGCGGGTTCGAACACTGAAGCTTTCTTT
d_call: NA; j_call: TRBJ1-6; clone_size: NA; v_call: TRBV5-1; cdr3_aa: CASSLVPYNSPLHF; cdr3_nt: TGCGCCAGCAGCTTGGTTCCGTATAATTCACCCCTCCACTTT
d_call: NA; j_call: TRBJ2-1; clone_size: NA; v_call: TRBV7-9; cdr3_aa: CASRQGGYEQFF; cdr3_nt: TGTGCCAGCCGCCAAGGAGGTTATGAGCAGTTCTTC
d_call: TRBD1; j_call: TRBJ1-2; clone_size: once; v_call: TRBV27; cdr3_aa: CASSPGTGFGYTF; cdr3_nt: TGTGCCAGCAGTCCGGGGACAGGGTTTGGCTACACCTTC
d_call: NA; j_call: TRBJ1-3; clone_size: few; v_call: TRBV30; cdr3_aa: CAWSVPGMLEGNTIYF; cdr3_nt: TGTGCCTGGAGTGTACCCGGGATGTTGGAGGGAAACACCATATATTTT
d_call: TRBD2; j_call: TRBJ2-3; clone_size: once; v_call: TRBV2; cdr3_aa: CASTRWGGSTDTQYF; cdr3_nt: TGTGCCAGCACTCGATGGGGGGGTAGTACAGATACGCAGTATTTT
d_call: TRBD2; j_call: TRBJ2-5; clone_size: NA; v_call: TRBV2; cdr3_aa: CASRGGTSGPRETQYF; cdr3_nt: TGTGCCAGCAGGGGAGGGACTAGCGGTCCCCGGGAGACCCAGTACTTC
d_call: NA; j_call: TRBJ2-5; clone_size: NA; v_call: TRBV7-2; cdr3_aa: CASSLDRATQTQYF; cdr3_nt: TGTGCCAGCAGCTTAGACAGGGCGACTCAGACCCAGTACTTC
d_call: TRBD1; j_call: TRBJ2-5; clone_size: NA; v_call: TRBV10-2; cdr3_aa: CASSPDRGQETQYF; cdr3_nt: TGCGCCAGCAGCCCGGACAGGGGACAAGAGACCCAGTACTTC
d_call: TRBD2; j_call: TRBJ2-3; clone_size: NA; v_call: TRBV4-2; cdr3_aa: CASSSGLAGGTSTDTQYF; cdr3_nt: TGTGCCAGCAGCTCGGGACTAGCGGGGGGAACTAGCACAGATACGCAGTATTTT
d_call: NA; j_call: TRBJ2-1; clone_size: NA; v_call: TRBV2; cdr3_aa: CASRESGEQFF; cdr3_nt: TGTGCCAGCAGAGAATCGGGGGAGCAGTTCTTC
d_call: TRBD1; j_call: TRBJ1-2; clone_size: once; v_call: TRBV15; cdr3_aa: CATSRDPQGALGYTF; cdr3_nt: TGTGCCACCAGCAGAGATCCACAGGGGGCACTTGGCTACACCTTC
d_call: NA; j_call: TRBJ1-1; clone_size: NA; v_call: TRBV7-8; cdr3_aa: CASSLLTGTRNTEAFF; cdr3_nt: TGTGCCAGCAGCCTTCTGACCGGGACTAGGAACACTGAAGCTTTCTTT
d_call: TRBD2; j_call: TRBJ2-2; clone_size: NA; v_call: TRBV2; cdr3_aa: CASSLAGGQGALFF; cdr3_nt: TGTGCCAGCAGTCTAGCGGGGGGGCAAGGGGCGCTGTTTTTT
d_call: NA; j_call: TRBJ1-1; clone_size: few; v_call: TRBV5-6; cdr3_aa: CASSLLALDAEAFF; cdr3_nt: TGTGCCAGCAGCTTATTAGCGCTTGACGCTGAAGCTTTCTTT
d_call: NA; j_call: TRBJ1-2; clone_size: NA; v_call: TRBV27; cdr3_aa: CASSLSSLGLPGGYTF; cdr3_nt: TGTGCCAGCAGTTTATCGAGTTTAGGACTCCCCGGGGGCTACACCTTC
d_call: NA; j_call: TRBJ1-3; clone_size: NA; v_call: TRBV27; cdr3_aa: CASSNGQLDSGNTIYF; cdr3_nt: TGTGCCAGCAGTAACGGACAGCTGGACTCTGGAAACACCATATATTTT
d_call: TRBD1; j_call: TRBJ1-3; clone_size: NA; v_call: TRBV7-6; cdr3_aa: CASSLGQAGSGNTIYF; cdr3_nt: TGTGCCAGCAGCCTGGGACAGGCCGGCTCTGGAAACACCATATATTTT
d_call: NA; j_call: TRBJ2-7; clone_size: NA; v_call: TRBV29-1; cdr3_aa: CSVLSDSSYEQYF; cdr3_nt: TGCAGCGTGTTGTCGGACAGTTCCTACGAGCAGTACTTC
d_call: NA; j_call: TRBJ1-4; clone_size: NA; v_call: TRBV28; cdr3_aa: CASSGRPASEKLFF; cdr3_nt: TGTGCCAGCAGTGGTCGTCCTGCGAGTGAAAAACTGTTTTTT
d_call: NA; j_call: TRBJ2-7; clone_size: NA; v_call: TRBV7-2; cdr3_aa: CASSSRVGFGSSYEQYF; cdr3_nt: TGTGCCAGCAGCTCCCGGGTCGGATTTGGGAGCTCCTACGAGCAGTACTTC
d_call: NA; j_call: TRBJ1-1; clone_size: few; v_call: TRBV5-6; cdr3_aa: CASSRDPRDYVAFF; cdr3_nt: TGTGCCAGCAGCCGTGATCCCCGTGACTACGTCGCTTTCTTT
d_call: NA; j_call: TRBJ1-4; clone_size: NA; v_call: TRBV11-3; cdr3_aa: CASSSPGTTNEKLFF; cdr3_nt: TGTGCCAGCAGCTCACCGGGGACTACTAATGAAAAACTGTTTTTT
d_call: TRBD1; j_call: TRBJ1-1; clone_size: few; v_call: TRBV29-1; cdr3_aa: CSVNTGGGERAFF; cdr3_nt: TGCAGCGTTAACACGGGAGGGGGCGAGCGGGCTTTCTTT
d_call: NA; j_call: TRBJ1-2; clone_size: NA; v_call: TRBV7-9; cdr3_aa: CSSRSGGYGYTF; cdr3_nt: TGTTCCAGCAGGTCGGGGGGGTATGGCTACACCTTC